The entry below describes one T cell receptor beta chain. Its antigen has not been determined. No per-base quality is available; no much larger clone lies one base away. TCRbeta CDR3 regions were immunosequenced from genomic DNA with the immunoSEQ Assay. Genomic DNA was amplified by bias-controlled multiplex PCR before high-throughput sequencing. Per the source publication's procedure: To quantify the absolute abundance of each unique TCRbeta CDR3 region, the sequences were collapsed and filtered. Clonality, defined as 1 minus Pielou's evenness, was calculated using productive rearrangements only. A previously published method was used to identify clones whose frequencies were significantly greater in on-treatment samples than in baseline samples. Drawn from immuneACCESS, this table holds only the in-frame rearrangements with V and J called that TCRdb kept. Clones are partly lost; checked studies trace under half to an unresolved V gene and leave the rest unexplained. V and J calls and clone size are given by that table; D and trimming were obtained from the DNA. The sample records over 10,000 clones, roughly 80% of which are singletons. The ten largest clones capture 40% to 65% of the sample.

The data belong to a study of sequential checkpoint blockade in melanoma (dated 2019 in TCRdb). Context from the whole study: Using 1:1 randomization, the trial assigned patients either to first-line nivolumab followed by ipilimumab (arm A) or to ipilimumab followed by nivolumab (arm B). Maintenance nivolumab came after each of the two trial sequences. Overall study outcomes, separate from this receptor: Larger, independent patient cohorts are needed to validate the response-prediction model that combines TCR metrics and mutation burden.

Taken with the paper, the label for treatment or condition translates to: randomized to nivolumab then ipilimumab (arm A) or the reverse (arm B). No trial patient had received prior DNA-damaging chemotherapy. Thawed PBMCs were sorted on a FACS Aria II flow cytometer to isolate live CD3+CD8+ cells negative for CD19 and CD56. Samples came from patients with melanoma in CheckMate 064, a randomized, open-label phase II trial of sequential checkpoint blockade. Peripheral blood mononuclear cells were obtained through leukapheresis, purified using Ficoll-Paque, and frozen in human serum containing approximately 10% DMSO. Right after sorting, the blood CD3+CD8+ cells were verified to be >95% pure, and DNA extraction followed. V loses 1 base at its end and J loses 7 bases; junction bases beyond the gene matches: 8. Per the germline V gene (reference sequence), SGHNT is the CDR1 and YYREEE is the CDR2. The cysteine opens and the phenylalanine closes a CDR3 of 15 amino acids. Just the 45-base CDR3 DNA is kept, in frame starting at base 1.

The source material was CD8+ T cells sorted from blood (inferred from file names), sampled from a patient given nivolumab and ipilimumab in sequence. The TCR comes from a human donor with melanoma. The chain joins TRBV5-4 to TRBJ2-1; a stretch of 7 junction bases matches TRBD1. The DNA sequence reads TGTGCCAGCAGCTTGACATGGGGCAGGGGGAATGAGCAGTTCTTC. The encoded protein is CASSLTWGRGNEQFF.